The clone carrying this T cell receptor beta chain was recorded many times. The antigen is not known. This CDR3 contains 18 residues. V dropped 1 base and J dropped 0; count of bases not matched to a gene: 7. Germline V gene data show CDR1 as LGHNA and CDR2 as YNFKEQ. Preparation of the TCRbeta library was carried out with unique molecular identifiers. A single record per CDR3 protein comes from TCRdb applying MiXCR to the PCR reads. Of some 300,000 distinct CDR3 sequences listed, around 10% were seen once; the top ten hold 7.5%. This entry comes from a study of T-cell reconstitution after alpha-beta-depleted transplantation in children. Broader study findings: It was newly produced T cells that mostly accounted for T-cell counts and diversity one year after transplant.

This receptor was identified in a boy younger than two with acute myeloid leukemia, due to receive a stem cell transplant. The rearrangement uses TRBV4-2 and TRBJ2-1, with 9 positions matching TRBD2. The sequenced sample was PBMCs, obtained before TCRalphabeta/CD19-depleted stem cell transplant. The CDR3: CASSQAPDSGSSYNEQFF. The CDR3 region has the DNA TGTGCCAGCAGCCAAGCCCCAGATAGCGGGAGCTCCTACAATGAGCAGTTCTTC.